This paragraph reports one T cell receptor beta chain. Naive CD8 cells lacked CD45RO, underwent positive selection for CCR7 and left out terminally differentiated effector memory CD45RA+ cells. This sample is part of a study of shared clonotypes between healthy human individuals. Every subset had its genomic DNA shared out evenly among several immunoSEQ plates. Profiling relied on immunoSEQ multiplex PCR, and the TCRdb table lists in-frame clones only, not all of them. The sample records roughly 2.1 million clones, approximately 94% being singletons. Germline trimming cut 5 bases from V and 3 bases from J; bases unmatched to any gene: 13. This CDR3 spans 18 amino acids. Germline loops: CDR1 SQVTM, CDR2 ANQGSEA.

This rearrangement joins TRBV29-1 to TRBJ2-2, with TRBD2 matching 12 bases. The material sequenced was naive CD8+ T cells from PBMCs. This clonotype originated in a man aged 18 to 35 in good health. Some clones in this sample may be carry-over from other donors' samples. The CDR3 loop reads CSVRGLAGQFTDTGELFF. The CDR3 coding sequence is TGCAGCGTTCGAGGACTAGCGGGGCAATTTACGGACACCGGGGAGCTGTTTTTT.